These 14 T cell receptor beta chains share one sample of origin, sequenced in a study of blood T cell repertoires in COVID-19. Assay: immunoSEQ multiplex PCR; the TCRdb copy retains only in-frame clones and omits some. The table includes some 700,000 clones, 90% detected once. The material sequenced was peripheral blood. The source is a woman aged 18 to 35 with acute or convalescent COVID-19.

The rearrangement links TRBV4-3 to TRBJ2-1; 7 bases match TRBD1. Germline CDR1 is LGHNA and CDR2 is YSLEER. V lost 6 bases and J lost 8; bases outside the gene matches: 19. The CDR3 loop spans 17 amino acids. This chain's CDR3 is CASSYWYGQDRRDEQFF. Here the CDR3 DNA reads TGCGCCAGCAGTTATTGGTACGGACAGGACAGGCGGGATGAGCAGTTCTTC.

The genes are TRBV7-9 and TRBJ2-7, with 9 bases matching TRBD1. The CDR3 has 14 residues. Germline-derived CDR1 and CDR2 are SEHNR and FQNEAQ (reference sequence). V dropped 5 bases and J dropped 6; count of bases not matched to a gene: 8. The CDR3 region has the DNA TGTGCCAGCAGCCCACCCGGGACAGGGTTCGAGCAGTACTTC. Its translation: CASSPPGTGFEQYF.

V is TRBV5-5 and J is TRBJ1-6; 10 bases agree with TRBD1. The V segment lost 4 bases and the J segment 4 bases; nucleotides outside the gene matches: 2. CDR1 and CDR2 (germline): SGHKS, YYEKEE (reference sequence). The CDR3 extends over 15 amino acids. The CDR3 is CASSRQGAYNSPLHF. The CDR3, as DNA: TGTGCCAGCAGCCGACAGGGGGCATATAATTCACCCCTCCACTTT.

This chain links TRBV18 with TRBJ2-7, with a tentative D call TRBD2 (6 bases). The CDR3 extends over 15 amino acids. V dropped 3 bases and J dropped 6 bases, with 18 bases sitting between them. Germline loops: CDR1 KGHSH, CDR2 LQKENI. CDR3 nucleotides: TGTGCCAGCTCACCGGCCCCGGACGGAGGGCTCGAGCAGTACTTC. Translated: CASSPAPDGGLEQYF.

Points on this clone: A junction end diverges from the germline sequence, so it may reflect a read error. The genes are TRBV2 and TRBJ2-7; 9 bases are shared with TRBD1. The CDR3 extends over 14 amino acids. The germline gives CDR1 SNHLY, CDR2 FYNNEI. For the CDR3, the DNA is TGTGCCAGCAGTTTGGAGGGACAGGGACTATGGGAGTATTTC. Amino acids: CASSLEGQGLWEYF.

This chain joins TRBV6-5 and TRBJ1-5; D gene ambiguous. Germline CDR1 and CDR2: MNHEY and SVGAGI. The CDR3 covers 14 residues. V was clipped by 6 bases and J by 1 base, with 10 bases between them. The CDR3 DNA reads TGTGCCAGCAGCGAGACTACGAGCAATCAGCCCCAGCATTTT. Its protein product is CASSETTSNQPQHF.

The V and J genes are TRBV15 and TRBJ2-3; 8 bases align to TRBD1. Trimming took 5 bases from V and 6 from J; bases not matched to a gene: 10. The CDR3 runs to 15 residues. From germline, CDR1 is LNHNV and CDR2 YYDKDF (reference sequence). CDR3 loop: CATSVGQGSPDTQYF. The CDR3 DNA sequence: TGTGCCACCAGCGTCGGACAGGGTTCGCCGGATACGCAGTATTTT.

V gene TRBV9 combines with J gene TRBJ2-1; D uncertain. CDR1 is SGDLS and CDR2 is YYNGEE in the germline V gene. The V end lost 3 bases, the J end lost 5 bases, and 9 bases lay between the germline ends. CDR3 length: 13 residues. CDR3 in DNA: TGTGCCAGCAGCGGTGTAATAAACAATGAGCAGTTCTTC. It is translated as CASSGVINNEQFF. Based on the CDR3 plus reference TRBV9 and TRBJ2-1, the full variable domain is DSGVTQTPKHLITATGQRVTLRCSPRSGDLSVYWYQQSLDQGLQFLIQYYNGEERAKGNILERFSAQQFPDLHSELNLSSLELGDSALYFCASSGVINNEQFFGPGTRLTVL.

This rearrangement joins TRBV5-1 to TRBJ1-2; perhaps TRBD1 as D (5 bases). CDR1 SGHRS and CDR2 YFSETQ come from the germline V gene. The CDR3 sequence is 15 residues long. The germline V and J ends were trimmed by 4 bases and 1 base, with 14 bases remaining between them. The CDR3 protein is CASSREAGSNYGYTF. The CDR3 DNA sequence: TGCGCCAGCAGCAGGGAGGCAGGGAGTAACTATGGCTACACCTTC.

This clone has more than one count but fewer than ten. The chain links TRBV7-9 to TRBJ2-7; 7 bases line up with TRBD1. Unmatched junction bases numbered 3, after V lost 3 bases and J lost 1 base. Germline loops: CDR1 SEHNR, CDR2 FQNEAQ (reference sequence). This CDR3 comprises 14 residues. The CDR3 protein is CASSFRTGSYEQYF. CDR3 nucleotides: TGTGCCAGCAGCTTTCGGACAGGTTCCTACGAGCAGTACTTC.

The CDR3 protein is CASTGTDSGNTIYF. In nucleotides, the CDR3 is TGTGCCAGCACCGGGACAGACTCTGGAAACACCATATATTTT. This rearrangement joins TRBV25-1 to TRBJ1-3, with 7 bases that match TRBD1. The length of the CDR3 is 14 residues. From germline, CDR1 is MGHDK and CDR2 SYGVNS. After removal of 7 bases from V and 0 bases from J, the junction contained 3 bases not matched to a gene.

V is TRBV5-1 and J is TRBJ1-1; no definite D call. The V gene lost 5 bases and the J gene lost 6 bases, with 11 bases spanning the gap. CDR3 length: 12 residues. The V gene's germline CDR1 is SGHRS and CDR2 YFSETQ. The CDR3 here is CASRLFGSEAFF. CDR3 coding DNA: TGCGCCAGCAGGTTGTTCGGGTCTGAAGCTTTCTTT.

This chain uses TRBV9 with TRBJ1-4; 8 nucleotides match TRBD1. The germline gives CDR1 SGDLS, CDR2 YYNGEE. V shed 0 bases, J shed 4 bases, and the junction held 2 bases outside the gene matches. CDR3 length: 15 residues. The CDR3 DNA follows: TGTGCCAGCAGCGTAGAGGGACAGGTTAATGAAAAACTGTTTTTT. Translated: CASSVEGQVNEKLFF. Full variable domain (outside the CDR3, taken from reference TRBV9 and TRBJ1-4): DSGVTQTPKHLITATGQRVTLRCSPRSGDLSVYWYQQSLDQGLQFLIQYYNGEERAKGNILERFSAQQFPDLHSELNLSSLELGDSALYFCASSVEGQVNEKLFFGSGTQLSVL.

The rearrangement joins TRBV7-8 to TRBJ2-7; the D is unclear. Germline V gene sequence: CDR1 SGHVS, CDR2 FQNEAQ. The CDR3 is 15 amino acids. V was cut by 5 bases and J by 0 bases, with 14 bases left in between. This CDR3 reads CASSHVARSSYEQYF. In nucleotides, the CDR3 is TGTGCCAGCAGCCACGTAGCCCGGAGCTCCTACGAGCAGTACTTC.